Shown below are 18 T cell receptor beta chains from a single sample sequenced in a study of response to subunit inactivated influenza vaccine. Each CDR3 protein is one row after TCRdb ran MiXCR on the RT-PCR reads. Here the sample spans about 310,000 distinct CDR3 sequences, 20% to 25% being singletons. Here the sequenced sample was PBMCs from blood, taken less than 22 months after vaccination. The receptors originated from a man in his fifties or sixties who received an inactivated influenza vaccine.

Only a few counts were recorded for this clonotype. This chain uses TRBV10-3 with TRBJ2-2; TRBD1 matches at 8 bases. The CDR3 extends over 15 amino acids. In germline, CDR1 is ENHRY, CDR2 SYGVKD. V was pared by 4 bases and J by 4 bases, with 5 bases of the junction left unmatched. The CDR3 protein is CAISGTGIGTGELFF. The CDR3 nucleotides read TGTGCCATCAGTGGGACAGGGATTGGCACCGGGGAGCTGTTTTTT.

The gene calls are TRBV7-2 and TRBJ2-1; possible D gene TRBD1, 5 bases. Germline V gene data show CDR1 as SGHTA and CDR2 as FQGNSA. Deletions cut 0 bases from V and 10 bases from J, with 22 bases between. The CDR3 contains 17 residues. The CDR3 is CASSLAGGQGPWVEQFF. DNA for the CDR3: TGTGCCAGCAGCTTAGCGGGTGGGCAGGGCCCCTGGGTAGAGCAGTTCTTC.

V is TRBV29-1 and J is TRBJ1-4, with TRBD1 identical over 8 bases. J was trimmed by 5 bases and V by 7 bases; bases with no gene match: 9. CDR3 length: 14 residues. CDR1 and CDR2 (germline): SQVTM, ANQGSEA. The CDR3 sequence: CSASGQGGNEKLFF. CDR3 bases: TGCAGCGCCTCCGGACAGGGAGGGAATGAAAAACTGTTTTTT.

This clonotype was counted a few times. The rearrangement uses TRBV12-3 or TRBV12-4 and TRBJ1-1; D gene uncertain. The CDR3 sequence is 13 residues long. V was clipped by 4 bases and J by 1 base, with 7 bases between them. In DNA, the CDR3 is TGTGCCAGCAGTTGGACCCCGAACACTGAAGCTTTCTTT. This sequence encodes CASSWTPNTEAFF.

This sequence joins TRBV6-1 and TRBJ1-6, with D perhaps matching TRBD1 (6 bases). Between the trimmed V and J ends, which lost 8 bases and 9 bases, there was a span of 11 bases. There are 12 residues in the CDR3. Germline CDR1 is MNHNS and CDR2 is SASEGT. CDR3: CASQGRASPLHF. For the CDR3, the DNA is TGTGCCAGCCAGGGGAGGGCTTCACCCCTCCACTTT.

This chain uses TRBV4-3 with TRBJ2-3; 12 positions agree with TRBD2. The CDR3 is 17 residues long. Germline V CDR1 and CDR2: LGHNA, YSLEER. After removal of 4 bases from V and 4 bases from J, the junction contained 9 bases not matched to a gene. Written as DNA, the CDR3 is TGCGCCAGCAGCCGACAGAAGACTAGCGGGAGAGCAGATACGCAGTATTTT. Translation gives CASSRQKTSGRADTQYF.

The chain has TRBV4-1 and TRBJ1-2, with 11 bases lining up with TRBD1. CDR1 and CDR2 (germline): MGHRA, YSYEKL. V was clipped by 2 bases and J by 8 bases; unmatched bases: 10. This CDR3 spans 16 amino acids. The DNA for the CDR3 is TGCGCCAGCAGCCAACCACGGACAGGGGGCGCGCGGGGCTACACCTTC. Encoded protein: CASSQPRTGGARGYTF.

A single count supports this clonotype. A clone one base away is much larger, so this may be a read error. The gene calls are TRBV7-9 and TRBJ1-4, with TRBD1 matching over 8 bases. This CDR3 region has 14 residues. Germline assignment: CDR1 SEHNR and CDR2 FQNEAQ (reference sequence). The V and J ends lost 4 bases and 7 bases, in that order; junction bases with no gene match: 5. CDR3 protein: CASSSTGVGEKLFF. The CDR3 DNA follows: TGTGCCAGCAGCTCGACAGGGGTTGGTGAAAAACTGTTTTTT.

The CDR3: CASSLWAGVYYGYTF. The CDR3 coding sequence is TGTGCCAGCAGCCTTTGGGCAGGGGTCTACTATGGCTACACCTTC. V is TRBV7-9 and J is TRBJ1-2; perhaps TRBD1 as D (6 bases). Trimming stripped 5 bases from V and 3 bases from J, with 16 bases between. Germline CDR1 is SEHNR and CDR2 is FQNEAQ (reference sequence). The CDR3 loop spans 15 amino acids.

This clonotype showed up just a few times. The genes are TRBV10-3 and TRBJ2-5; D perhaps matches TRBD2 (6 bases). Germline lookup yields CDR1 ENHRY and CDR2 SYGVKD. The CDR3 extends over 13 amino acids. V gave up 7 bases and J gave up 2 bases, with 11 bases separating them. As DNA, the CDR3 is TGTGCCATCACCCTAGCGCCGCAAGAGACCCAGTACTTC. This codes for CAITLAPQETQYF.

This clonotype was found a few times. This chain connects TRBV6-1 to TRBJ1-5, with a possible D match to TRBD1 (5 bases). The germline gives CDR1 MNHNS, CDR2 SASEGT. V lost 6 bases to trimming and J lost 4 bases, with 10 bases between them. This CDR3 contains 13 residues. The CDR3 DNA sequence: TGTGCCAGCAGCCGACAGCAAAATCAGCCCCAGCATTTT. Translating it yields CASSRQQNQPQHF.

This chain links TRBV14 with TRBJ1-2; TRBD1 aligns across 8 bases. V shed 4 bases, J shed 4 bases, and the junction held 8 bases outside the gene matches. Germline loops: CDR1 SGHDN, CDR2 FVKESK. The CDR3 has 15 residues. CDR3 amino acids: CASSPYDRGFYGYTF. In nucleotides, the CDR3 is TGTGCCAGCAGCCCTTACGACAGGGGCTTCTATGGCTACACCTTC.

This clonotype showed up just a few times. The DNA for the CDR3 is TGTGCCAGCAGTCCACAGGGATGGGGTCGCGACTATGGCTACACCTTC. Amino acids: CASSPQGWGRDYGYTF. The gene calls are TRBV6-1 and TRBJ1-2; a weak D match, TRBD1 (6 bases). Per germline, CDR1 MNHNS and CDR2 SASEGT. Trimming took off 5 bases at V and 3 bases at J, with 19 bases between the two ends. CDR3 length: 16 residues.

This clonotype was counted a few times. The J gene is TRBJ1-5, the V gene TRBV6-1; D is uncertain. CDR3 size: 13 residues. Trimming took 0 bases from V and 6 from J, leaving 6 bases between them. Germline V gene sequence: CDR1 MNHNS, CDR2 SASEGT. The CDR3 spells CASSEASGQPQHF. The CDR3 region has the DNA TGTGCCAGCAGTGAAGCCTCGGGTCAGCCCCAGCATTTT.

The chain carries TRBV6-2 or TRBV6-3 and TRBJ2-3, with TRBD2 matching 11 bases. This CDR3 region has 23 residues. V trimming: 0 bases; J trimming: 0 bases; junction bases outside the gene matches: 20. Germline V gene sequence: CDR1 MNHEY, CDR2 SVGEGT. The CDR3 here is CASSYSLLAGAGFHRPSTDTQYF. CDR3 bases: TGTGCCAGCAGTTACTCGTTACTAGCGGGGGCCGGATTCCATCGACCTAGCACAGATACGCAGTATTTT.

This clonotype has only a few counts. The V and J genes are TRBV20-1 and TRBJ1-5; D is perhaps TRBD1 (5 bases). CDR1 and CDR2 (germline): DFQATT, SNEGSKA (reference sequence). V was pared by 3 bases and J by 7 bases, with 10 bases between. The CDR3 covers 12 residues. The chain's CDR3 is CSASRGDQPQHF. CDR3 DNA sequence: TGCAGTGCTAGTAGGGGTGACCAGCCCCAGCATTTT.

The chain is built from TRBV5-1 and TRBJ1-5; unclear D gene. The CDR3 spans 16 residues. Trimming left V 0 bases short and J 6 bases short, with 16 bases between. Germline loops: CDR1 SGHRS, CDR2 YFSETQ. The CDR3, as DNA: TGCGCCAGCAGCTTGGAGTCCCCCGGGATCGGTCAGCCCCAGCATTTT. Translated: CASSLESPGIGQPQHF.

The sample holds a few counts of this clonotype. The chain combines TRBV12-3 or TRBV12-4 with TRBJ1-2, with D maybe TRBD1 (6 bases). The CDR3 is made up of 17 amino acids. V was shortened by 1 base and J by 4 bases, with 19 bases between the two germline ends. The CDR3 loop reads CASSLVRGQGLIYGYTF. Written as DNA, the CDR3 is TGTGCCAGCAGTTTAGTCCGAGGGCAGGGGTTAATCTATGGCTACACCTTC.